Below, 8 T cell receptor beta chains from the same sample are listed, as sequenced in a study of chemoradiotherapy in HPV16-positive cancers. Using immunoSEQ multiplex PCR, the repertoire was profiled, and TCRdb retains in-frame clones only, with some absent. This table holds a few thousand clones, around 86% found once. The material sequenced was tumor tissue, taken from a patient who underwent chemoradiotherapy. All receptors come from a human donor with HPV-associated anogenital cancer.

The chain employs TRBV19 and TRBJ2-3; TRBD1 matches 8 bases. The CDR3 has 16 residues. Germline loops: CDR1 LNHDA, CDR2 SQIVND (reference sequence). V shed 1 base, J shed 2 bases, and the junction held 5 bases outside the gene matches. CDR3 sequence reads: CASSIVDRGPTDTQYF. In DNA form, the CDR3 reads TGTGCCAGTAGTATAGTTGACAGGGGCCCCACAGATACGCAGTATTTT.

CDR3 region: CASSLAGWGWTNEKLFF. The CDR3 DNA reads as TGTGCCAGCAGCTTAGCGGGATGGGGATGGACTAATGAAAAACTGTTTTTT. The V call is TRBV7-8, the J call TRBJ1-4, with no clear D. The CDR3 runs 17 residues. CDR1 and CDR2 from the germline V gene are SGHVS and FQNEAQ. V was shortened by 0 bases and J by 2 bases, with 13 bases between the two germline ends.

The gene calls are TRBV14 and TRBJ2-5; TRBD1 is a possible D gene (6 bases). The ends were cut back, 0 bases at V and 5 bases at J, with 13 bases in the middle. The CDR3 has 15 residues. Per the germline V gene, CDR1 is SGHDN and CDR2 is FVKESK. CDR3 sequence: CASSQDVGGWETQYF. The CDR3 DNA is TGTGCCAGCAGCCAAGATGTAGGGGGTTGGGAGACCCAGTACTTC.

The chain is built from TRBV6-1 and TRBJ2-7; D gene ambiguous. The CDR3 is 12 amino acids. The V end was cut by 4 bases, the J end by 3 bases, with 7 bases between. CDR1 is MNHNS and CDR2 is SASEGT in the germline V gene. In DNA, the CDR3 is TGTGCCAGCAGTGTAGGCAGCTACGAGCAGTACTTC. It codes for CASSVGSYEQYF.

This sequence joins TRBV28 and TRBJ2-1; 10 positions agree with TRBD1. Unmatched junction bases numbered 3, after V lost 6 bases and J lost 4 bases. CDR3 size: 14 residues. The germline V gene encodes CDR1 MDHEN and CDR2 SYDVKM. The CDR3 DNA is TGTGCCAGCAGCCGGGACAGGGGTTACAATGAGCAGTTCTTC. This codes for CASSRDRGYNEQFF.

The chain has TRBV5-1 and TRBJ1-1; 8 nucleotides agree with TRBD1. This CDR3 contains 14 residues. The V and J ends lost 5 bases and 3 bases, in that order; junction bases with no gene match: 6. Germline CDR1 is SGHRS and CDR2 is YFSETQ. CDR3 amino acids: CASRLQGGDTEAFF. In DNA form, the CDR3 reads TGCGCCAGCAGACTACAGGGGGGGGACACTGAAGCTTTCTTT.

As regards this clone: Compared with germline, one end of the junction differs, possibly owing to a read error. The DNA of the CDR3 is TGTGCTAGCAAGGGGGAAGGAGATACGCAGTATTTT. Translated, it gives CASKGEGDTQYF. V gene TRBV7-7 combines with J gene TRBJ2-3; tentative D call: TRBD1 (6 bases). The CDR3 contains 12 residues. Per germline, CDR1 SSHAT and CDR2 FNYEAQ (reference sequence).

The CDR3: CASSESEVTNEKLFF. As DNA, the CDR3 is TGTGCCAGCAGTGAATCGGAGGTGACTAATGAAAAACTGTTTTTT. The rearrangement joins TRBV6-1 to TRBJ1-4; the D is unclear. The germline V gene encodes CDR1 MNHNS and CDR2 SASEGT. The CDR3 runs to 15 residues. V lost 2 bases and J lost 2, with 9 bases in between.